Sequencing of this T cell receptor (beta chain) was carried out in a study of Ad26.COV2.S vaccination and SARS-CoV-2 variants. For the study at large: Ad26.COV2.S given intramuscularly, once or twice 56 days apart.

Study-wide findings and caveats: Responses of spike-specific T cells (both CD8+ and CD4+) reportedly showed substantial breadth after vaccination. Estimates derived from TCR breadth and depth analyses may have underestimated total T cell responses.

About this clone: As yet, its antigen is unknown.

Treatment in this sample: around 19 received Ad26.COV2.S at low or high dose, single or two shots; several received placebo; per-sample allocation not given. Day 63 following the first vaccine or placebo injection was when the samples were taken. Data came from immunoSEQ multiplex PCR; TCRdb stores just in-frame clones and leaves some out. The profile shows about 350,000 clones, around 89% of them singletons. In germline, CDR1 is LNHDA, CDR2 SQIVND (reference sequence). Trimming cost V 6 bases and J 4 bases; bases outside gene matches: 3. The CDR3 contains 12 residues. The V call is TRBV19, the J call TRBJ2-7, with 7 nucleotides matching TRBD1. The sequenced sample was peripheral blood, obtained in a trial of Ad26.COV2.S vaccine versus placebo. This TCR was recovered from a person aged 18 to 65 who received the Ad26.COV2.S COVID-19 vaccine or a placebo. DNA of the CDR3: TGTGCCAGTAGAAACAGGGGTTACGAGCAGTACTTC. Protein sequence: CASRNRGYEQYF.